The 27 T cell receptor beta chains below all came from one sample that was sequenced in a study of shared clonotypes between healthy human individuals. Profiled with immunoSEQ multiplex PCR; TCRdb holds only in-frame clones, not every one. The sample shows 2 million to 3 million clones, under 95% of them seen only once. Sequencing was carried out using naive CD4+ T cells from PBMCs. Documented subset: CD45RA+ positively selected. These receptors all stem from a man younger than 35 in good health. Some clones in this sample may be carry-over from other donors' samples.

With regard to this clone: The sample carries other DNA sequences with the same CDR3. The rearrangement joins TRBV10-3 to TRBJ2-1, with D possibly being TRBD1 (5 bases). The V and J ends lost 6 bases and 5 bases respectively, with 8 bases between them. This CDR3 spans 12 amino acids. From germline, CDR1 is ENHRY and CDR2 SYGVKD. The CDR3 sequence is CAIRGPNNEQFF. CDR3 coding DNA: TGTGCCATCAGGGGGCCAAACAATGAGCAGTTCTTC.

The V call is TRBV18, the J call TRBJ1-2; possibly TRBD1 for D (5 bases). Trimming cost V 3 bases and J 2 bases, with 10 bases left between them. The CDR3 has 14 amino acids. In germline, CDR1 is KGHSH, CDR2 LQKENI. The CDR3 is CASSPSRENYGYTF. For the CDR3, the DNA is TGTGCCAGCTCACCGAGCAGGGAGAACTATGGCTACACCTTC.

This chain connects TRBV7-9 to TRBJ1-5; TRBD1 aligns across 7 bases. The J segment lost 8 bases and the V segment lost 4 bases, leaving 8 bases of the junction unmatched. CDR3 length equals 14 residues. The germline gives CDR1 SEHNR, CDR2 FQNEAQ (reference sequence). In nucleotides, the CDR3 is TGTGCCAGCAGCTCAGACAGGGTTAGAGAGCCCCAGCATTTT. Translated, it gives CASSSDRVREPQHF.

For this clone: This same CDR3 is encoded by further DNA sequences in the sample. This chain connects TRBV5-1 to TRBJ2-1, with 7 positions matching TRBD1. Germline V gene data show CDR1 as SGHRS and CDR2 as YFSETQ. The junction had 6 bases not matched to a gene; V was cut back by 4 bases and J by 2 bases. This CDR3 region has 15 residues. CDR3 coding DNA: TGCGCCAGCAGCCCGGGGCAGGGGGCCTACAATGAGCAGTTCTTC. Protein: CASSPGQGAYNEQFF.

The V and J genes are TRBV7-9 and TRBJ2-3; possibly TRBD1 or TRBD2 for D (5 bases each). The germline gives CDR1 SEHNR, CDR2 FQNEAQ (reference sequence). The V end was cut by 6 bases, the J end by 1 base, with 20 bases between. This CDR3 contains 17 residues. CDR3 in amino acids: CASRKRGTRVRTDTQYF. CDR3 DNA sequence: TGTGCCAGCAGGAAGAGGGGTACGAGGGTCCGCACAGATACGCAGTATTTT.

The chain employs TRBV30 and TRBJ1-3; D is unclear. V lost 0 bases, J lost 9 bases, and 12 bases lay in between. The V gene's germline CDR1 is GTSNPN and CDR2 SVGIG (reference sequence). This CDR3 spans 13 amino acids. CDR3 sequence: CAWSVLPSGTIYF. CDR3 nucleotide sequence: TGTGCCTGGAGTGTACTGCCCTCGGGCACCATATATTTT.

In this sample, this clone turned up once. V is TRBV4-2 and J is TRBJ2-7, with TRBD1 matching over 10 bases. Germline V gene lookup returns CDR1 LGHNA and CDR2 YNFKEQ. The ends lost 3 bases at V and 7 bases at J; junction bases unmatched: 12. The CDR3 has 16 residues. In nucleotides, the CDR3 is TGTGCCAGCAGCCACACCGGGACAGGGGCTGGAATGGAGCAGTACTTC. Translation gives CASSHTGTGAGMEQYF.

The chain has TRBV11-1 and TRBJ1-2, with unresolved D. The CDR3 has 11 residues. CDR1 is SGHAT and CDR2 is FQDESV in the germline V gene (reference sequence). The ends were cut back, 6 bases at V and 1 base at J, with 3 bases in the middle. CDR3 nucleotides: TGTGCCAGCAGAGATAACTATGGCTACACCTTC. It encodes CASRDNYGYTF.

The gene calls are TRBV5-1 and TRBJ2-3; TRBD2 agrees at 10 bases. Germline assignment: CDR1 SGHRS and CDR2 YFSETQ. V shed 5 bases, J shed 6 bases, and the junction held 6 bases outside the gene matches. The CDR3 contains 14 residues. CDR3 residues: CASSVAGGEDTQYF. The CDR3 DNA reads TGCGCCAGCAGTGTAGCGGGAGGCGAGGATACGCAGTATTTT.

The chain recombines TRBV18 with TRBJ2-3; D remains unclear. CDR1 and CDR2 (germline): KGHSH, LQKENI. The CDR3 is 14 amino acids. Between the trimmed V and J ends, which lost 3 bases and 4 bases, there was a span of 11 bases. CDR3 in amino acids: CASSPTHKADTQYF. For the CDR3, the DNA is TGTGCCAGCTCACCCACCCATAAGGCAGATACGCAGTATTTT.

The chain links TRBV30 to TRBJ2-7, with D possibly TRBD2 on 6 matching bases. The CDR3 extends over 12 amino acids. Germline V gives CDR1 GTSNPN, CDR2 SVGIG (reference sequence). Between the trimmed V and J ends, which lost 2 bases and 3 bases, there was a span of 8 bases. CDR3 bases: TGTGCCTGGAGTATTAGCGGCTACGAGCAGTACTTC. It yields the protein CAWSISGYEQYF.

This clone was counted a single time. In DNA form, the CDR3 reads TGTGCCAGCTCACTAGGACAGGGCGACTCGGATACGCAGTATTTT. Translating it yields CASSLGQGDSDTQYF. The chain couples TRBV18 to TRBJ2-3, with TRBD1 identical over 8 bases. Germline V CDR1 and CDR2: KGHSH, LQKENI. The V gene end was trimmed by 4 bases and the J gene end by 6 bases; junction bases not matched to a gene: 9. The CDR3 length is 15 residues.

The chain joins TRBV18 to TRBJ2-5; maybe TRBD2 (6 bases). The length of the CDR3 is 14 residues. The germline V gene encodes CDR1 KGHSH and CDR2 LQKENI. Between the trimmed V and J ends, which lost 3 bases and 5 bases, there was a span of 13 bases. The CDR3 DNA sequence: TGTGCCAGCTCACCCCAAACCCGGGAGGAGACCCAGTACTTC. As protein: CASSPQTREETQYF.

Only one count was recorded for this clone. The chain carries TRBV10-3 and TRBJ1-1; TRBD1 is a possible D gene (5 bases). Germline lookup yields CDR1 ENHRY and CDR2 SYGVKD. V was clipped by 3 bases and J by 1 base, with 9 bases between them. There are 14 residues in the CDR3. DNA for the CDR3: TGTGCCATCAGTGAATATGGGGGGAACACTGAAGCTTTCTTT. It yields the protein CAISEYGGNTEAFF.

V and J are TRBV28 and TRBJ2-5; tentative D call: TRBD1 (6 bases). The CDR3 spans 14 residues. Germline V gives CDR1 MDHEN, CDR2 SYDVKM. V was trimmed by 5 bases and J by 5 bases, leaving 15 bases between them. The CDR3 region is CASSTLDRRETQYF. The CDR3 DNA follows: TGTGCCAGCAGTACCCTAGACAGGCGGGAGACCCAGTACTTC.

The rearrangement joins TRBV18 to TRBJ1-1; maybe TRBD1 (5 bases). V lost 3 bases and J 1 base, leaving 12 bases between the germline ends. The CDR3 length is 15 residues. Germline loops: CDR1 KGHSH, CDR2 LQKENI. CDR3 protein: CASSPVGGTNTEAFF. CDR3 sequence (DNA): TGTGCCAGCTCACCCGTCGGGGGGACGAACACTGAAGCTTTCTTT.

For this clone: The sample contains more than one DNA sequence encoding this CDR3. The chain links TRBV5-1 to TRBJ2-3; D not certain. The CDR3 length is 15 residues. CDR1 is SGHRS, CDR2 YFSETQ, per germline. V dropped 0 bases and J dropped 1 base, with 9 bases sitting between them. CDR3 DNA: TGCGCCAGCAGCTTGGGAGGTGTGGGCACAGATACGCAGTATTTT. It encodes CASSLGGVGTDTQYF.

A note on this clone: Different DNA sequences within this sample yield the same CDR3. This chain joins TRBV5-1 and TRBJ2-2; D ambiguous. The germline gives CDR1 SGHRS, CDR2 YFSETQ. This CDR3 region has 13 residues. Trimming stripped 3 bases from V and 2 bases from J, with 5 bases between. The CDR3 here is CASSSSNTGELFF. The CDR3 region has the DNA TGCGCCAGCAGCTCCTCTAACACCGGGGAGCTGTTTTTT. Filled out from reference TRBV5-1 and TRBJ2-2, the complete variable domain reads KAGVTQTPRYLIKTRGQQVTLSCSPISGHRSVSWYQQTPGQGLQFLFEYFSETQRNKGNFPGRFSGRQFSNSRSEMNVSTLELGDSALYLCASSSSNTGELFFGEGSRLTVL.

The genes are TRBV6-6 and TRBJ1-3; D may be TRBD1 (5 bases). The V end lost 2 bases, the J end lost 1 base, and 12 bases lay between the germline ends. Per germline, CDR1 MNHNY and CDR2 SVGAGI (reference sequence). The CDR3 totals 16 residues. CDR3 sequence: CASSYGGERSGNTIYF. The CDR3 bases are TGTGCCAGCAGTTACGGAGGGGAAAGGTCTGGAAACACCATATATTTT.

This rearrangement joins TRBV6-6 to TRBJ1-2, with unresolved D. Trimming removed 4 bases at V and 2 bases at J, with 8 bases between. Germline V CDR1 and CDR2: MNHNY, SVGAGI (reference sequence). This CDR3 region has 13 residues. The CDR3 loop reads CASSSTLNYGYTF. The DNA of the CDR3 is TGTGCCAGCAGTTCCACCTTGAACTATGGCTACACCTTC.

V is TRBV7-6 and J is TRBJ2-7; TRBD2 matches at 14 bases. J was trimmed by 5 bases and V by 8 bases; bases with no gene match: 14. The germline CDR1 and CDR2 sequences are SGHVS and FNYEAQ. The CDR3 is 17 amino acids. The CDR3 loop reads CASAIATSGRGRHEQYF. CDR3 DNA sequence: TGTGCCAGCGCGATAGCGACTAGCGGGAGGGGGAGGCACGAGCAGTACTTC.

This chain joins TRBV11-3 and TRBJ2-7, with 7 bases identical to TRBD1. The CDR3 consists of 15 residues. The germline CDR1 and CDR2 sequences are SGHNT and YENEEA. V lost 5 bases and J lost 3; bases outside the gene matches: 10. CDR3 protein: CASSQRTGANYEQYF. The CDR3 DNA sequence: TGTGCCAGCAGCCAAAGGACAGGCGCGAACTACGAGCAGTACTTC.

The chain is built from TRBV27 and TRBJ1-4, with D unresolved. The length of the CDR3 is 15 residues. V was clipped by 5 bases and J by 5 bases, with 15 bases between them. CDR1 MNHEY and CDR2 SMNVEV come from the germline V gene (reference sequence). The CDR3 DNA reads as TGTGCCAGCAGTCCTACTGTTAGGGTAAATGAAAAACTGTTTTTT. Residues: CASSPTVRVNEKLFF.

The chain recombines TRBV6-1 with TRBJ2-5, with a weak D call TRBD1 (6 bases). CDR1 MNHNS and CDR2 SASEGT come from the germline V gene. This CDR3 region has 13 residues. V lost 9 bases and J lost 2, with 13 bases in between. The DNA of the CDR3 is TGTGCCAGTATCACAGGGACGCAAGAGACCCAGTACTTC. Its translation: CASITGTQETQYF.

This chain links TRBV7-9 with TRBJ2-4; D remains ambiguous. Germline CDR1 and CDR2: SEHNR and FQNEAQ (reference sequence). This CDR3 is 14 amino acids long. V was clipped by 1 base and J by 3 bases, with 7 bases between them. The CDR3 spells CASSLETLKNIQYF. The CDR3 DNA follows: TGTGCCAGCAGCTTAGAGACACTCAAAAACATTCAGTACTTC.

V usage is TRBV7-9 and J usage is TRBJ2-1, with 12 bases fitting TRBD2. The CDR3 consists of 16 residues. Germline-derived CDR1 and CDR2 are SEHNR and FQNEAQ (reference sequence). V lost 11 bases, J lost 7 bases, and 15 bases stayed unmatched. The CDR3 DNA follows: TGTGCCTGCCGACTAGCGGGAGCGAGTCAGAAAAATGAGCAGTTCTTC. Protein product: CACRLAGASQKNEQFF.

This chain joins TRBV29-1 and TRBJ2-4; D remains unclear. Trimming took off 6 bases at V and 1 base at J, with 13 bases between the two ends. CDR1 is SQVTM and CDR2 is ANQGSEA in the germline V gene. The CDR3 extends over 14 amino acids. The CDR3 DNA reads TGCAGCGTCACGGGCCGTCTGGCCAAAAACATTCAGTACTTC. Protein: CSVTGRLAKNIQYF.